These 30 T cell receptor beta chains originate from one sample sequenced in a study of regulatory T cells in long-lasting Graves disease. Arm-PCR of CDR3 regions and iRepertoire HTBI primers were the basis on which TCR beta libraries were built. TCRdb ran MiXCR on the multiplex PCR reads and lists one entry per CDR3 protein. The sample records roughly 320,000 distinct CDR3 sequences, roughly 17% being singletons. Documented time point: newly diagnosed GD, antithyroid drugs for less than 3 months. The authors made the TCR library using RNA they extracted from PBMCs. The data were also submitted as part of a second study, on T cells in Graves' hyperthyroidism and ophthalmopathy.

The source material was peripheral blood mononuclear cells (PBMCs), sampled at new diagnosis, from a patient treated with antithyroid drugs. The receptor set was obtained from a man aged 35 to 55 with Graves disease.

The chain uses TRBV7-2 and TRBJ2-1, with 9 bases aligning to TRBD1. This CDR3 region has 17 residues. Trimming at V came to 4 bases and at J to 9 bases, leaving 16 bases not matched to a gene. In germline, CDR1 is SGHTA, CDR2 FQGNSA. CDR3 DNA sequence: TGTGCCAGCAGCTCTAGGGGCGGGACAGGGTCCGTGAGTGAGCAGTTCTTC. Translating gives CASSSRGGTGSVSEQFF.

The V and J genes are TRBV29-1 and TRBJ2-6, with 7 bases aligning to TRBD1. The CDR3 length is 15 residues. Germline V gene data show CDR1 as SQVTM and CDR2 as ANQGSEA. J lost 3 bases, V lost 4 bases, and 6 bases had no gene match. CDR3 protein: CSVGQGGSGANVLTF. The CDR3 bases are TGCAGCGTTGGACAGGGTGGGAGTGGGGCCAACGTCCTGACTTTC.

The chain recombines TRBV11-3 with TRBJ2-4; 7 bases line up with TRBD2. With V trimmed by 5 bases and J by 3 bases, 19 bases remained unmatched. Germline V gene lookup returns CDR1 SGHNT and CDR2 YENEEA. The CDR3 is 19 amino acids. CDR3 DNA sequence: TGTGCCAGCAGCCGACTCTTCCCAGGGAGGGGTGGATACAAAAACATTCAGTACTTC. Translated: CASSRLFPGRGGYKNIQYF.

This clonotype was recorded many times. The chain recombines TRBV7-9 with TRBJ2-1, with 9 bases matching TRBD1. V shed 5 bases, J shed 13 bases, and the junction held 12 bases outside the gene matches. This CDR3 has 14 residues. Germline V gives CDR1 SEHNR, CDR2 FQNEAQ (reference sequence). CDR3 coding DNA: TGTGCCAGCAGCCTTCTTCTCCGGGGACAGGGTCAGTTCTTC. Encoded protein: CASSLLLRGQGQFF.

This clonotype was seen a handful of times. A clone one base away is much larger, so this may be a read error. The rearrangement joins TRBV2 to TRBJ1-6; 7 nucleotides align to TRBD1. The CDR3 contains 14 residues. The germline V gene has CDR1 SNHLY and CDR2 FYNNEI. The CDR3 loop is CAGSRTGDNSPLHF. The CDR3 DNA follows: TGTGCCGGCAGTCGGACAGGAGATAATTCACCCCTCCACTTT.

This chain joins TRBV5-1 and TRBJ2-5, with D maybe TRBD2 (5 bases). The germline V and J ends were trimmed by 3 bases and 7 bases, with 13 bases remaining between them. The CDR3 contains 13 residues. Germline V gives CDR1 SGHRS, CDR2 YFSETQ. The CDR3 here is CASSSNPRGTQYF. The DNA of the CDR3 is TGCGCCAGCAGCTCGAATCCACGGGGGACCCAGTACTTC. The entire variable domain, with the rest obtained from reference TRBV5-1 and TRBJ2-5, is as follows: KAGVTQTPRYLIKTRGQQVTLSCSPISGHRSVSWYQQTPGQGLQFLFEYFSETQRNKGNFPGRFSGRQFSNSRSEMNVSTLELGDSALYLCASSSNPRGTQYFGPGTRLLVL.

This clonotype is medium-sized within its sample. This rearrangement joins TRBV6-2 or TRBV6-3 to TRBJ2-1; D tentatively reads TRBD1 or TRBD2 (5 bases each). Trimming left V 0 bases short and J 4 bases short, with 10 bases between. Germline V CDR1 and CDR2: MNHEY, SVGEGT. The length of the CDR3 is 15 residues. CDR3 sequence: CASSYSGEAYNEQFF. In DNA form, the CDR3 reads TGTGCCAGCAGTTACTCGGGGGAAGCGTACAATGAGCAGTTCTTC.

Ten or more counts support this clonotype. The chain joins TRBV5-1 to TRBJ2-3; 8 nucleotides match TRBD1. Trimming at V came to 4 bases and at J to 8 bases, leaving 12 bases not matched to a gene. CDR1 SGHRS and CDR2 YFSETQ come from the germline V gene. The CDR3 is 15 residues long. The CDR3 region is CASSTSGQAPGTQYF. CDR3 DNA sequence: TGCGCCAGCAGCACTTCGGGACAGGCCCCGGGTACGCAGTATTTT.

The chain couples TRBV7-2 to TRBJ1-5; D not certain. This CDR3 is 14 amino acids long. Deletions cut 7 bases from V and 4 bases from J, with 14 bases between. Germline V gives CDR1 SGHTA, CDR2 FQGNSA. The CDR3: CASTLPYDNQPQHF. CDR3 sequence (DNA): TGTGCCAGCACCCTTCCGTACGATAATCAGCCCCAGCATTTT.

The CDR3 DNA follows: TGTGCCAGCAGCCTCCTAGCGGGTGCTAACAATGAGCAGTTCTTC. This sequence encodes CASSLLAGANNEQFF. The chain is built from TRBV28 and TRBJ2-1; 8 bases agree with TRBD2. The CDR3 is 15 amino acids. Germline assignment: CDR1 MDHEN and CDR2 SYDVKM. Losses at the gene ends were 6 bases for V and 5 bases for J; bases not matched to a gene: 9.

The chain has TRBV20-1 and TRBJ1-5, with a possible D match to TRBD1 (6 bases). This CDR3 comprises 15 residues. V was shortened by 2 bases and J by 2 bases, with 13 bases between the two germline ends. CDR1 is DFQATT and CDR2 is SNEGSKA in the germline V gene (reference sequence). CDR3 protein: CSARYGGAGNQPQHF. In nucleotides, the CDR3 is TGCAGTGCTAGATACGGGGGCGCGGGCAATCAGCCCCAGCATTTT.

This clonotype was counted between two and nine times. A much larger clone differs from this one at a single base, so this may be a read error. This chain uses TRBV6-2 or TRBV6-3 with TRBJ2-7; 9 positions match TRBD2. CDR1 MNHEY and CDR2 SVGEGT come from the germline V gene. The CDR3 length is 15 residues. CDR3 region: CTSSGTSGLLYEQYF. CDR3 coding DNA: TGTACCAGCAGCGGTACTAGCGGGCTATTATACGAGCAGTACTTC.

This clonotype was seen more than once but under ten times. CDR3 sequence (DNA): TGCGCCAGCAGCCAAGATGGGACAGAGGGCAACATTCAGTACTTC. Its translation is CASSQDGTEGNIQYF. The J gene is TRBJ2-4, the V gene TRBV4-3; TRBD1 agrees at 7 bases. Unmatched junction bases numbered 6, after V lost 0 bases and J lost 7 bases. The CDR3 is made up of 15 amino acids. Germline V gives CDR1 LGHNA, CDR2 YSLEER.

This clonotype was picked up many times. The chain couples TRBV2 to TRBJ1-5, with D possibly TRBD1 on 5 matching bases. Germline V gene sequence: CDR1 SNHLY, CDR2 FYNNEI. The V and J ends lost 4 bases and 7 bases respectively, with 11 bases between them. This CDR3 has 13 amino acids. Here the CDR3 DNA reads TGTGCCAGCAGTGTCGAGGGGCTGCAGCCCCAGCATTTT. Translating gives CASSVEGLQPQHF.

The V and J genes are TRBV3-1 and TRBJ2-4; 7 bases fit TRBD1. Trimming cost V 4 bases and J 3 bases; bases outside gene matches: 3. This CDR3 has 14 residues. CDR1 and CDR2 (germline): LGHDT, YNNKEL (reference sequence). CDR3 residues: CASSRDRVKNIQYF. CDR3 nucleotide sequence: TGTGCCAGCAGCCGAGACAGGGTCAAAAACATTCAGTACTTC.

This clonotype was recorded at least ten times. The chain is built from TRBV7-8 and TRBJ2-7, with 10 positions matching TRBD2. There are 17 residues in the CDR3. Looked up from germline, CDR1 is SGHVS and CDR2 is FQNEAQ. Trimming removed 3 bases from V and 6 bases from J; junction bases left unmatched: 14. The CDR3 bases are TGTGCCAGCAGCTTTAACCCCCGGCTAGCGGGGGTGATCGAGCAGTACTTC. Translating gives CASSFNPRLAGVIEQYF.

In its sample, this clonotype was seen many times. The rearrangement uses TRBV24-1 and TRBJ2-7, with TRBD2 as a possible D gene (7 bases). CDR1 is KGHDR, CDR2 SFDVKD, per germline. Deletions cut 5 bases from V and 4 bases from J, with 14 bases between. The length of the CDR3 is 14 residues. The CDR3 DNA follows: TGTGCCACCAGTGGGGGGGGGGGCCTGTACGAGCAGTACTTC. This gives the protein CATSGGGGLYEQYF.

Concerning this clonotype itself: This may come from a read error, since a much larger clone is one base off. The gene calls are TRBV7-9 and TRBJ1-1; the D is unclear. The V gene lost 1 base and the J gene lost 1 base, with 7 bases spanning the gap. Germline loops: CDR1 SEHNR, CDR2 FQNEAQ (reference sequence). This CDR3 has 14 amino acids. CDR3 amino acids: CASSLVAQNTEAFF. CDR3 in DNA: TGTGCCAGCAGCTTAGTGGCCCAGAACACTGAAGCTTTCTTT.

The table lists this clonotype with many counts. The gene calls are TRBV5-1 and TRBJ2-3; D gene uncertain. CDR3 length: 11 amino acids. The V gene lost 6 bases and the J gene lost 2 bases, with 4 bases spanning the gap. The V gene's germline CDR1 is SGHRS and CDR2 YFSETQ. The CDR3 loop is CASTNTDTQYF. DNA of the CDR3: TGCGCCAGCACCAACACAGATACGCAGTATTTT.

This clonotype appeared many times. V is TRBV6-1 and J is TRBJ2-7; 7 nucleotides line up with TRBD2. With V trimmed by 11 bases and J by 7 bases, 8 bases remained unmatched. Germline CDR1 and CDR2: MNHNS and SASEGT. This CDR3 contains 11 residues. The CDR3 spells CAGNPGGEQYF. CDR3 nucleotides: TGTGCCGGAAATCCGGGGGGTGAGCAGTACTTC.

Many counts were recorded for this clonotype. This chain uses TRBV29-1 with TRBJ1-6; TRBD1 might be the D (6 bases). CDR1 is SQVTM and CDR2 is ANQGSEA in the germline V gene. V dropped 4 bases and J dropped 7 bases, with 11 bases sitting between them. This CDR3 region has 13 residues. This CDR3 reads CSVARGRNSPLHF. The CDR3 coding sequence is TGCAGCGTTGCCAGGGGCCGAAATTCACCCCTCCACTTT. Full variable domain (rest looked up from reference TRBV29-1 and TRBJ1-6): SAVISQKPSRDICQRGTSLTIQCQVDSQVTMMFWYRQQPGQSLTLIATANQGSEATYESGFVIDKFPISRPNLTFSTLTVSNMSPEDSSIYLCSVARGRNSPLHFGNGTRLTVT.

The CDR3 here is CASRPRVAGGVRGSYNEQFF. In DNA, the CDR3 is TGTGCCAGCAGACCCCGGGTAGCGGGGGGCGTACGGGGATCCTACAATGAGCAGTTCTTC. The chain employs TRBV27 and TRBJ2-1, with TRBD2 identical over 10 bases. The V gene's germline CDR1 is MNHEY and CDR2 SMNVEV (reference sequence). V trimming: 6 bases; J trimming: 1 base; junction bases outside the gene matches: 18. The length of the CDR3 is 20 residues.

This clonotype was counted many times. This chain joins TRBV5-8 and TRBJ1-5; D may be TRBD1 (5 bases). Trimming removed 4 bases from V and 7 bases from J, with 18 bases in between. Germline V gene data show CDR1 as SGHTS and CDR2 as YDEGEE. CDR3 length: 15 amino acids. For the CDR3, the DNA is TGTGCCAGCAGCAAGCGGGACGGAGTCTCGCAGCCCCAGCATTTT. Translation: CASSKRDGVSQPQHF.

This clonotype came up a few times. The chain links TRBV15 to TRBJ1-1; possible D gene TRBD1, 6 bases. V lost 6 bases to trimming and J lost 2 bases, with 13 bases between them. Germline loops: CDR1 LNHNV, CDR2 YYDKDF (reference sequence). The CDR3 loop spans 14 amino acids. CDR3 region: CATRSNRANTEAFF. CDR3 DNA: TGTGCCACCAGGTCGAACAGGGCAAACACTGAAGCTTTCTTT.

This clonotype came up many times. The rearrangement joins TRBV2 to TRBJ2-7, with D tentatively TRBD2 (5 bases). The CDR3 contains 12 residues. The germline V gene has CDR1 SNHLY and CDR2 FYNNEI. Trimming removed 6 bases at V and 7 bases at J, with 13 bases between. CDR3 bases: TGTGCCAGCAGAACGGGTCCGGGAGAGCAGTACTTC. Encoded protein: CASRTGPGEQYF.

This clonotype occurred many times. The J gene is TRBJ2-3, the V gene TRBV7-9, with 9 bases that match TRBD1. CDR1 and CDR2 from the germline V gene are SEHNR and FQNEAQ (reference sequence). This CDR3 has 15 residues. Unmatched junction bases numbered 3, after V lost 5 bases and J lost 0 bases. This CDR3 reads CASSGQGISTDTQYF. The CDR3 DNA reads TGTGCCAGCAGCGGACAGGGGATCAGCACAGATACGCAGTATTTT.

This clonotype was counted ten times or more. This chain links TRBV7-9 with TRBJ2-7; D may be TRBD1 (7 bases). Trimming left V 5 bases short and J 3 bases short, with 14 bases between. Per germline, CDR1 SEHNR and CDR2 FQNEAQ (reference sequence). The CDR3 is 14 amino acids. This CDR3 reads CASSGGTVGYEQYF. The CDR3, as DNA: TGTGCCAGCAGCGGCGGGACAGTTGGCTACGAGCAGTACTTC.

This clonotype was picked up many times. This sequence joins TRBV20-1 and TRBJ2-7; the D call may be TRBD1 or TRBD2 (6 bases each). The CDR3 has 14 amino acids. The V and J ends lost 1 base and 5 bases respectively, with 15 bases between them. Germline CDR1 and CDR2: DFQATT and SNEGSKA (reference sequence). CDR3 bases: TGCAGTGCTAGAGGACGGGGGCGCCTCCACGAGCAGTACTTC. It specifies CSARGRGRLHEQYF.

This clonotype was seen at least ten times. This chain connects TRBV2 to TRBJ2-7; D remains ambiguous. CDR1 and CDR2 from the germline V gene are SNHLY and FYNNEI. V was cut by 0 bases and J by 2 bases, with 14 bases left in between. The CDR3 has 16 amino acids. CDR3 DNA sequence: TGTGCCAGCAGTGAAGCGGGTGACTCTACGGCCTACGAGCAGTACTTC. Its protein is CASSEAGDSTAYEQYF.

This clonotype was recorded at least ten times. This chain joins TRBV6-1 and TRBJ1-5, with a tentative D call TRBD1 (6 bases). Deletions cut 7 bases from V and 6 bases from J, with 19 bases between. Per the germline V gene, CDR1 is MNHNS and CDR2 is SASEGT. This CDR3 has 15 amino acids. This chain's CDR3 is CASTRDTIAGQPQHF. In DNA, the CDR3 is TGTGCCAGCACCCGGGACACCATTGCAGGTCAGCCCCAGCATTTT.